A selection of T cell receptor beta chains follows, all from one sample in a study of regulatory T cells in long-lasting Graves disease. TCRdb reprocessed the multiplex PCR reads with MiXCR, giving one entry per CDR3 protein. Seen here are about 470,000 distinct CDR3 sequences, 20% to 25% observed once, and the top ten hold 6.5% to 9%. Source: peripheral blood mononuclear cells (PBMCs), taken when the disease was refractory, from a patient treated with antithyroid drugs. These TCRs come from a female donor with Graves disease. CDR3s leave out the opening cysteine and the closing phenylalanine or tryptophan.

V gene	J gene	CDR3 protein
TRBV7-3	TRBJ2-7	ASSPNPGSYEQY
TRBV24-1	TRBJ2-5	ATSDCKAETQY
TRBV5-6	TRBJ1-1	ASSWWTGRTEAF
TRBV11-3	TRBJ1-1	ASSRGPGTEAF
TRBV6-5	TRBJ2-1	ASSYSGGPSNEQF
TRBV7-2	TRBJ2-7	ASSLGSGWYEQY
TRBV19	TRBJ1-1	ASKMGQGLVGTEAF
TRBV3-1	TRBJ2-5	ASSQEGGLPETQY
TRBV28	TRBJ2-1	ASRDGLASYNEQF
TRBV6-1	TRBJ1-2	ASSPYRGSYGYT
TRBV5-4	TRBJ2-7	ASSLEPVHEQY
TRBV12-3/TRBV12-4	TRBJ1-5	ASSLGLDSNQPQH
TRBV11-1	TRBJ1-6	ASSPGTDLPPLH
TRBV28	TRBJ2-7	ASSISLYEQY
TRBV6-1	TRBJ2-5	ASSPAETQY
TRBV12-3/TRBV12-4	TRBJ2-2	ASSQGQVHTGELF
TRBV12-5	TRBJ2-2	ASAGLEKHTGELS
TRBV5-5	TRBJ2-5	ASSEIAGGGETQY
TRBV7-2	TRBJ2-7	ASSLASGRIYEQY
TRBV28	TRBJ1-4	ASSTPVGGNEKLF
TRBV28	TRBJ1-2	ASGPPTFNYGYT
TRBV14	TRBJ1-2	ASSPTTGVRGYT
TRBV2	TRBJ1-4	ASTIAGYEKLF
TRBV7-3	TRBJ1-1	ASSLTTGGGTEAF
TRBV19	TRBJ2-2	ASSMGYRGAGELF
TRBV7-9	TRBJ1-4	ASSPHGGQNNEKLF
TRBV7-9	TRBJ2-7	ASSSRDTAYEQY
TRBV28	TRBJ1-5	ASSAEETFNQPQH
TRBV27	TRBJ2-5	ASSETGGRETQY
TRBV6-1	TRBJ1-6	ASRKGTVNSPLH
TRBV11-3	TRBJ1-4	ASSFWGEKLF
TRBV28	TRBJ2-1	ASSLETGGTYNYNEQF
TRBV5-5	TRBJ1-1	ASSLGGGPEAF
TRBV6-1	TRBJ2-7	ASIAGLADYEQY
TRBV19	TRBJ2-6	ASSIDPLGLTGANVLT
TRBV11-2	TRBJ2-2	ASSLDGTLNTGELF
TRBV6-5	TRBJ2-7	ASSYRLTSGRFRDEQY
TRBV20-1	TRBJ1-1	SARESGQGRTEAF